The next 18 T cell receptor beta chains were all read from a single sample in a study of blood T cell repertoires in COVID-19 (dated by TCRdb to the early 2020s). Receptor libraries were prepared by the immunoSEQ multiplex PCR assay. TCRdb provides this immuneACCESS table in a form limited to in-frame rearrangements. Some clones are lacking; in checked studies, under half of them reflect an unresolved V gene, and why the rest are absent is not known. Across this sample there are some 100,000 clones, with around 81% seen only once. The ten largest make up about 11% of the sample. The sample taken for sequencing was peripheral blood. Receptors originate from a woman between 65 and 79 years old with active or convalescent COVID-19.

In its sample, this clone was seen once. This sequence joins TRBV5-1 and TRBJ2-7, with D possibly TRBD2 on 5 matching bases. The CDR3 sequence is 13 residues long. Trimming left V 6 bases short and J 1 base short, with 11 bases between. Per the germline V gene, CDR1 is SGHRS and CDR2 is YFSETQ. CDR3 sequence reads: CASKERGSYEQYF. The DNA of the CDR3 is TGCGCCAGCAAAGAACGGGGTTCCTACGAGCAGTACTTC.

V usage is TRBV6-4 and J usage is TRBJ1-2; perhaps TRBD1 as D (5 bases). CDR1 and CDR2 from the germline V gene are MRHNA and SNTAGT. This CDR3 has 14 residues. The ends were cut back, 3 bases at V and 4 bases at J, with 12 bases in the middle. CDR3 bases: TGTGCCAGCAGTGAAACCGGCGGGGGCTATGGCTACACCTTC. Its protein is CASSETGGGYGYTF.

The gene calls are TRBV15 and TRBJ1-5; no clear D. Germline CDR1 is LNHNV and CDR2 is YYDKDF (reference sequence). CDR3 size: 14 residues. Trimming left V 0 bases short and J 4 bases short, with 7 bases between. The CDR3 protein is CATSRDPGNQPQHF. The CDR3 DNA is TGTGCCACCAGCAGAGATCCGGGAAATCAGCCCCAGCATTTT.

The chain couples TRBV6-2 or TRBV6-3 to TRBJ2-1; TRBD2 matches 7 bases. From germline, CDR1 is MNHEY and CDR2 SVGEGT. The V and J ends lost 2 bases and 8 bases, in that order; junction bases with no gene match: 18. The CDR3 length is 18 residues. Here the CDR3 DNA reads TGTGCCAGCAGTTACCCCCCCCGACTAGCTCGGTCGTCGGATGAGCAGTTCTTC. Encoded protein: CASSYPPRLARSSDEQFF.

The rearrangement uses TRBV10-1 and TRBJ1-4, with 9 bases aligning to TRBD1. The length of the CDR3 is 15 residues. Germline V gene sequence: CDR1 WNHNN, CDR2 SYGVQD (reference sequence). V was pared by 2 bases and J by 4 bases, with 2 bases of the junction left unmatched. The DNA of the CDR3 is TGCGCCAGCAGTGAGCCGGGACAGGGTAATGAAAAACTGTTTTTT. Amino acids: CASSEPGQGNEKLFF.

The gene calls are TRBV10-3 and TRBJ1-2, with a weak D call TRBD1 (6 bases). V gave up 3 bases and J gave up 4 bases, with 18 bases separating them. The length of the CDR3 is 16 residues. The germline CDR1 and CDR2 sequences are ENHRY and SYGVKD. CDR3 bases: TGTGCCATCAGTGAATCGCACAGGGCAGATCGCTATGGCTACACCTTC. The encoded protein is CAISESHRADRYGYTF.

Written as DNA, the CDR3 is TGTGCCAGCAGTTTACTAGGGGCTGCTGAAGCTTTCTTT. Translated: CASSLLGAAEAFF. This chain connects TRBV12-3 or TRBV12-4 to TRBJ1-1; the D gene is possibly TRBD1 (5 bases). The CDR3 covers 13 residues. V lost 2 bases and J 6 bases, leaving 10 bases between the germline ends.

The gene calls are TRBV2 and TRBJ2-2, with a weak D call TRBD2 (6 bases). Germline CDR1 reads SNHLY; CDR2 reads FYNNEI. The CDR3 runs 19 residues. Between the trimmed V and J ends, which lost 3 bases and 4 bases, there was a span of 24 bases. CDR3 bases: TGTGCCAGCAGTGATTTTTTAGCGGCAGCCAAGCACGGCACCGGGGAGCTGTTTTTT. This translates into CASSDFLAAAKHGTGELFF. Using reference TRBV2 and TRBJ2-2 for the parts outside the CDR3, the full variable domain is EPEVTQTPSHQVTQMGQEVILRCVPISNHLYFYWYRQILGQKVEFLVSFYNNEISEKSEIFDDQFSVERPDGSNFTLKIRSTKLEDSAMYFCASSDFLAAAKHGTGELFFGEGSRLTVL.

The V and J genes are TRBV9 and TRBJ1-3; 10 bases are a match to TRBD1. Looked up from germline, CDR1 is SGDLS and CDR2 is YYNGEE. J gave up 0 bases and V 2 bases, and 2 bases lay outside the gene matches. The CDR3 runs 16 residues. This CDR3 reads CASSVGTGVSGNTIYF. Written as DNA, the CDR3 is TGTGCCAGCAGCGTGGGGACAGGGGTCTCTGGAAACACCATATATTTT.

This clone was observed a single time. The J gene is TRBJ2-1, the V gene TRBV7-2, with 16 positions matching TRBD2. Germline CDR1 and CDR2: SGHTA and FQGNSA. The J segment lost 9 bases and the V segment lost 3 bases, leaving 11 bases of the junction unmatched. CDR3 length: 18 residues. The CDR3 nucleotides read TGTGCCAGCAGCTTCCCCGTCGGGACTAGCGGGGGGGCAAGTGAGCAGTTCTTC. Translated: CASSFPVGTSGGASEQFF.

This clone was found once. The junction and the germline gene differ at one end; a read error may be behind it. V is TRBV2 and J is TRBJ1-1, with D perhaps TRBD1 (5 bases). Germline V CDR1 and CDR2: SNHLY, FYNNEI. The CDR3 spans 13 residues. CDR3 loop: CASREDRYTEAFF. The CDR3 region has the DNA TGTGCCAGCAGAGAAGACAGATACACTGAAGCTTTCTTT.

This clone came up a few times. The V and J genes are TRBV20-1 and TRBJ1-6; D not resolved. The CDR3 totals 13 residues. Germline V gene sequence: CDR1 DFQATT, CDR2 SNEGSKA (reference sequence). With 3 bases removed from V and 9 bases from J, the gap between germline ends came to 12 bases. CDR3 amino acids: CSASEETSSPLHF. Here the CDR3 DNA reads TGCAGTGCTAGTGAGGAGACTAGTTCACCCCTCCACTTT.

The chain recombines TRBV24-1 with TRBJ2-1, with D possibly matching TRBD2 (7 bases). This CDR3 is 16 amino acids long. From germline, CDR1 is KGHDR and CDR2 SFDVKD. Trimming removed 7 bases from V and 1 base from J, with 16 bases in between. The chain's CDR3 is CATRGASSGSYNEQFF. CDR3 bases: TGTGCCACCAGGGGGGCCTCTAGCGGTTCCTACAATGAGCAGTTCTTC.

The chain carries TRBV25-1 and TRBJ2-3, with a possible D match to TRBD2 (6 bases). Trimming left V 1 base short and J 3 bases short, with 14 bases between. The CDR3 has 16 residues. Germline V gives CDR1 MGHDK, CDR2 SYGVNS. Here the CDR3 DNA reads TGTGCCAGCAGTGAATTGATGGGCGGGGTTACAGATACGCAGTATTTT. This codes for CASSELMGGVTDTQYF.

To note about this clone: The junction and the germline gene differ at one end; a read error may be behind it. The V and J genes are TRBV9 and TRBJ2-2; 15 bases fit TRBD2. Germline lookup yields CDR1 SGDLS and CDR2 YYNGEE. This CDR3 region has 15 residues. CDR3 in amino acids: CASSAQPGLAGGLFF. CDR3 bases: TGTGCCAGCAGCGCCCAACCGGGACTAGCGGGGGGGCTGTTTTTT.

The V call is TRBV28, the J call TRBJ1-1, with TRBD1 matching 7 bases. Germline V gene sequence: CDR1 MDHEN, CDR2 SYDVKM. Trimming removed 7 bases from V and 10 bases from J; junction bases left unmatched: 9. The CDR3 is 12 residues long. CDR3 in amino acids: CASTMTGRRAFF. The CDR3 bases are TGTGCCAGCACCATGACAGGGAGGCGAGCTTTCTTT.

This chain uses TRBV24-1 with TRBJ2-2, with a weak D call TRBD2 (5 bases). This CDR3 region has 13 residues. V dropped 8 bases and J dropped 4 bases, with 10 bases sitting between them. Germline V gene lookup returns CDR1 KGHDR and CDR2 SFDVKD. The CDR3 sequence is CATTAGGTGELFF. The CDR3, as DNA: TGTGCCACCACTGCGGGTGGCACCGGGGAGCTGTTTTTT.

CDR3 in amino acids: CASSPGLAGGSNSYEQYF. The DNA for the CDR3 is TGTGCCAGCAGCCCAGGACTAGCGGGGGGGTCCAACTCCTACGAGCAGTACTTC. The V gene is TRBV5-4, the J gene TRBJ2-7; 15 bases line up with TRBD2. The CDR3 length is 18 residues. Trimming at V came to 4 bases and at J to 0 bases, leaving 8 bases not matched to a gene. The germline gives CDR1 SGHNT, CDR2 YYREEE (reference sequence). Variable domain in full (rest from reference TRBV5-4 and TRBJ2-7): ETGVTQSPTHLIKTRGQQVTLRCSSQSGHNTVSWYQQALGQGPQFIFQYYREEENGRGNFPPRFSGLQFPNYSSELNVNALELDDSALYLCASSPGLAGGSNSYEQYFGPGTRLTVT.